The clone carrying this T cell receptor (beta chain) was seen more than once but under ten times. Its antigen remains unidentified. This entry is derived from a study of CD8+CD57+ T cells in acquired aplastic anemia. The CDR3 totals 14 residues. From germline, CDR1 is SGHAT and CDR2 FQNNGV. V dropped 5 bases and J dropped 3; count of bases not matched to a gene: 5. Patients chosen for sequencing had CD8+CD57+ cells that had expanded, as shown by flow cytometry. Every one of the patients had aplastic anemia (severe, acquired). None of the patients had been given any therapy when their blood was sampled. Study-wide results and limits: Researchers reported that CD8+ Simpson's diversity was not significantly different in patients versus controls. Overlapping CD8+ CDR3 repertoires of patients and controls contained approximately 29 shared sequences.

TCR beta VDJ and CDR3 profiling used genomic DNA as template. TCRdb reprocessed the reads via MiXCR and lists one record per CDR3 protein. The sample contains 170,000 or so distinct CDR3 sequences, roughly 60% of which appear only once. This chain links TRBV11-2 with TRBJ2-7, with 9 bases lining up with TRBD1. The sequenced material came from sorted CD4+, CD8+, or CD8+CD57+ T cells (not recorded which) from PBMCs. The origin of this receptor is a human donor with aplastic anemia. CDR3 sequence: CASSVGTGCYEQYF. The CDR3 coding sequence is TGTGCCAGCAGCGTGGGGACAGGGTGCTACGAGCAGTACTTC.